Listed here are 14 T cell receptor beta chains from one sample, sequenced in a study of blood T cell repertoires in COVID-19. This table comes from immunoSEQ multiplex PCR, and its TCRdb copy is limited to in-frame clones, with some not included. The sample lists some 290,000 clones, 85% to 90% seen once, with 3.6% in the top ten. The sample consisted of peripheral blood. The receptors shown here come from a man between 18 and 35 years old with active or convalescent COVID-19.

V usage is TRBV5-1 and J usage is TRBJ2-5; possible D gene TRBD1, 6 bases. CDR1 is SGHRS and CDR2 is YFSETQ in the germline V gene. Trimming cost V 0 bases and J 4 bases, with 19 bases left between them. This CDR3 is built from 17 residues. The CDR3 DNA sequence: TGCGCCAGCAGCTTGGCGGTTGGGCAGGGGTTTGGAGAGACCCAGTACTTC. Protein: CASSLAVGQGFGETQYF.

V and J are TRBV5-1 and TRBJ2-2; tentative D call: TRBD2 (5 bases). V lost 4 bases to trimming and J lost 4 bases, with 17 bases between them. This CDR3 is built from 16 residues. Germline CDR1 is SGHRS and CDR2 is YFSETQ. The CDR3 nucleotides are TGCGCCAGCAGCCTCCAGCGGACCGCCACCACCGGGGAGCTGTTTTTT. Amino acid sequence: CASSLQRTATTGELFF.

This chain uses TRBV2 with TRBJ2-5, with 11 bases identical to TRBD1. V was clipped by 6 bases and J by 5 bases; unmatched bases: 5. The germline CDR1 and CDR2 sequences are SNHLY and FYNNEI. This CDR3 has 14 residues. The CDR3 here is CASSGTGGTETQYF. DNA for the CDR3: TGTGCCAGCAGCGGGACAGGGGGTACGGAGACCCAGTACTTC.

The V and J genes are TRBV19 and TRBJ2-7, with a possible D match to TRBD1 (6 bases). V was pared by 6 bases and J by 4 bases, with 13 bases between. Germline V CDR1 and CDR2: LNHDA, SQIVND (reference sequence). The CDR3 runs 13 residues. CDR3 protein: CASSLQGSYEQYF. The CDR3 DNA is TGTGCCAGTAGCCTACAGGGATCGTACGAGCAGTACTTC.

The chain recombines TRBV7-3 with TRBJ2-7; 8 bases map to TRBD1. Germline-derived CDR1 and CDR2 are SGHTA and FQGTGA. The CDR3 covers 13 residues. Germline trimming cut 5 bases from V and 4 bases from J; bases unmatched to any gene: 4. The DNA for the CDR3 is TGTGCCAGCAGCCACAGACAGGGGTACGAGCAGTACTTC. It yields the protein CASSHRQGYEQYF.

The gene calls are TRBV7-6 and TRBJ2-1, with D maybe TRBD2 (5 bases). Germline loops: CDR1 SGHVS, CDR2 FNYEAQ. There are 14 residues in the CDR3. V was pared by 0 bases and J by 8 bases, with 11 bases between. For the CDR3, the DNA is TGTGCCAGCAGCTTAGCAGGACTTGTGGATGAGCAGTTCTTC. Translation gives CASSLAGLVDEQFF.

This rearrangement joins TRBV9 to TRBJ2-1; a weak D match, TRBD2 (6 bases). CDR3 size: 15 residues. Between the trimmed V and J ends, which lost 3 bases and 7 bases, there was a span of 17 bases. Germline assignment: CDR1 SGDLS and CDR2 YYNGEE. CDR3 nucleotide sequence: TGTGCCAGCAGCGCCCCGGGAGTTAAGGGGAATGAGCAGTTCTTC. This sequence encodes CASSAPGVKGNEQFF.

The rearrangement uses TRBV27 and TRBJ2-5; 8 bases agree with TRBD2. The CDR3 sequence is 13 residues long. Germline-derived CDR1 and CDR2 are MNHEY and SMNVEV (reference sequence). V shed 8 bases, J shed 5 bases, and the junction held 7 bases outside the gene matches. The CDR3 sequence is CASGERGGETQYF. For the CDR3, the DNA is TGTGCCAGCGGAGAACGGGGGGGGGAGACCCAGTACTTC.

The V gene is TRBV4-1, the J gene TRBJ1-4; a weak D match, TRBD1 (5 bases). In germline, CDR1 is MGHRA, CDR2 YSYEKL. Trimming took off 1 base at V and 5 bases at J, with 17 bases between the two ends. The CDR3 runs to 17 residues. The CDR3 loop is CASSQGYIGGDNEKLFF. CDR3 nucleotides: TGCGCCAGCAGCCAAGGATATATCGGGGGGGACAATGAAAAACTGTTTTTT.

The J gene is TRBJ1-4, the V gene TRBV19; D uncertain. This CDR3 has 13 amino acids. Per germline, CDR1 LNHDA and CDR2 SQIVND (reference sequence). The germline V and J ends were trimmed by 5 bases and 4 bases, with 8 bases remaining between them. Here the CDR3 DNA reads TGTGCCAGTAGTGTCCAGTATAATGAAAAACTGTTTTTT. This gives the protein CASSVQYNEKLFF. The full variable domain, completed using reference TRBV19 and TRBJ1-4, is DGGITQSPKYLFRKEGQNVTLSCEQNLNHDAMYWYRQDPGQGLRLIYYSQIVNDFQKGDIAEGYSVSREKKESFPLTVTSAQKNPTAFYLCASSVQYNEKLFFGSGTQLSVL.

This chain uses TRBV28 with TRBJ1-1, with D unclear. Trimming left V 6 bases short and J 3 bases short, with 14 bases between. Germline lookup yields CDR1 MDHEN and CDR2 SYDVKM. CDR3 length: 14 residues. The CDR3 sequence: CASSPMNTDTEAFF. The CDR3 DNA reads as TGTGCCAGCAGCCCCATGAATACAGACACTGAAGCTTTCTTT.

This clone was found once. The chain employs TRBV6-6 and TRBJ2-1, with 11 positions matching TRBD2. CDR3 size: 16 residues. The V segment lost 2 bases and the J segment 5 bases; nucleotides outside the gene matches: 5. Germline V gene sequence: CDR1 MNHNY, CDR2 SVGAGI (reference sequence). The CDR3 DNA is TGTGCCAGCAGTTACAGACTAGCGGGGAGGAACAATGAGCAGTTCTTC. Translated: CASSYRLAGRNNEQFF.

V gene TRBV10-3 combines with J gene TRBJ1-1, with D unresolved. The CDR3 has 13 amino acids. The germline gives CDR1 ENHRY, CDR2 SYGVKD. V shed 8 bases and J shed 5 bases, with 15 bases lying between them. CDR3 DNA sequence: TGTGCCATCCGCGAGGGCAGTCGGACTGAAGCTTTCTTT. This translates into CAIREGSRTEAFF.

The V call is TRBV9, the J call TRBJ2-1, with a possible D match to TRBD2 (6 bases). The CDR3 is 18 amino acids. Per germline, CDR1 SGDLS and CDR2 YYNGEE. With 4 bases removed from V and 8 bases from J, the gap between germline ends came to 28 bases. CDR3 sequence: CASSTRDSSRARTYEQFF. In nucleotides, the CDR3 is TGTGCCAGCAGCACCCGGGACTCGTCGCGGGCGAGGACATATGAGCAGTTCTTC.